One sample yielded the 28 T cell receptor beta chains listed below, sequenced in a study of T cells in Graves' hyperthyroidism and ophthalmopathy. Template material for amplifying TCR beta CDR3 regions consisted of RNA transcripts. The primer set for the first-round RT-PCR of the TCR CDR3 was HTBI. TCRdb reprocessed the multiplex PCR reads with MiXCR, giving one entry per CDR3 protein. The data show some 400,000 distinct CDR3 sequences, with 15% to 20% seen just once and 3% to 4% held by the top ten. The source material was blood. These receptors all come from a woman between 18 and 29 years old with Graves' hyperthyroidism.

This clonotype was observed at least ten times. The rearrangement uses TRBV10-1 and TRBJ2-3, with a tentative D call TRBD2 (7 bases). The germline V gene encodes CDR1 WNHNN and CDR2 SYGVQD (reference sequence). V lost 3 bases, J lost 3 bases, and 13 bases lay in between. The CDR3 has 15 residues. The CDR3 sequence is CASSDPGGATDTQYF. CDR3 DNA: TGCGCCAGCAGTGATCCTGGGGGGGCGACAGATACGCAGTATTTT.

This clonotype has more than one count but fewer than ten. V is TRBV5-1 and J is TRBJ1-5; perhaps TRBD1 as D (6 bases). Trimming shortened V by 4 bases and J by 6 bases, and 14 bases separated the two germline ends. Germline loops: CDR1 SGHRS, CDR2 YFSETQ. The CDR3 spans 14 residues. CDR3 DNA: TGCGCCAGCAGCCCCCAAGGGGGAAGTCAGCCCCAGCATTTT. Amino acids: CASSPQGGSQPQHF.

This clonotype has at least ten counts. The chain carries TRBV5-6 and TRBJ1-5, with TRBD1 matching over 7 bases. The CDR3 has 15 residues. The germline V gene encodes CDR1 SGHDT and CDR2 YYEEEE. J gave up 3 bases and V 4 bases, and 7 bases lay outside the gene matches. The CDR3, as DNA: TGTGCCAGCAGCAGGGGGGACAGATACAATCAGCCCCAGCATTTT. Its protein is CASSRGDRYNQPQHF. The full variable domain, with the rest looked up from reference TRBV5-6 and TRBJ1-5, is DAGVTQSPTHLIKTRGQQVTLRCSPKSGHDTVSWYQQALGQGPQFIFQYYEEEERQRGNFPDRFSGHQFPNYSSELNVNALLLGDSALYLCASSRGDRYNQPQHFGDGTRLSIL.

This clonotype has at least ten counts. V and J are TRBV6-1 and TRBJ1-2, with 10 bases matching TRBD1. This CDR3 region has 15 residues. Trimming cost V 7 bases and J 4 bases; bases outside gene matches: 9. CDR1 is MNHNS, CDR2 SASEGT, per germline. The DNA for the CDR3 is TGTGCCAGCAACACCGGGACAGGGGACGGCTATGGCTACACCTTC. It codes for CASNTGTGDGYGYTF.

The table lists this clonotype with a few counts. The gene calls are TRBV5-5 and TRBJ2-5, with D unresolved. This CDR3 has 13 amino acids. The germline V gene has CDR1 SGHKS and CDR2 YYEKEE (reference sequence). Between the trimmed V and J ends, which lost 3 bases and 5 bases, there was a span of 11 bases. The chain's CDR3 is CASSYLPPETQYF. In DNA form, the CDR3 reads TGTGCCAGCAGCTACCTGCCTCCGGAGACCCAGTACTTC.

This clonotype was counted many times. This rearrangement joins TRBV6-5 to TRBJ2-7; 8 nucleotides line up with TRBD1. Germline V gives CDR1 MNHEY, CDR2 SVGAGI. V dropped 2 bases and J dropped 3; count of bases not matched to a gene: 3. The CDR3 covers 14 residues. Written as DNA, the CDR3 is TGTGCCAGCAGTTACCGGACAGGGAGCTACGAGCAGTACTTC. Translating gives CASSYRTGSYEQYF.

This clonotype was observed at least ten times. The V gene is TRBV20-1, the J gene TRBJ2-2; D is unclear. Germline values: CDR1 DFQATT, CDR2 SNEGSKA (reference sequence). The CDR3 extends over 14 amino acids. Between the trimmed V and J ends, which lost 4 bases and 0 bases, there was a span of 9 bases. In DNA, the CDR3 is TGCAGTGCTAACGAGCCCGCGAACACCGGGGAGCTGTTTTTT. Encoded protein: CSANEPANTGELFF.

Here the CDR3 DNA reads TGTGCCAGCAGCCAAGGGGGGCAGCGGGAAGCTTTCTTT. Protein sequence: CASSQGGQREAFF. The rearrangement uses TRBV3-1 and TRBJ1-1; D perhaps matches TRBD1 (6 bases). This CDR3 region has 13 residues. V was pared by 1 base and J by 8 bases, with 11 bases between. Germline V lookup: CDR1 LGHDT, CDR2 YNNKEL (reference sequence).

This clonotype came up many times. This chain uses TRBV3-1 with TRBJ1-5; D gene ambiguous. CDR1 LGHDT and CDR2 YNNKEL come from the germline V gene (reference sequence). The V and J ends lost 1 base and 9 bases respectively, with 13 bases between them. This CDR3 contains 14 residues. CDR3 residues: CASSQGHGERPQHF. The DNA of the CDR3 is TGTGCCAGCAGCCAAGGGCACGGCGAGCGGCCCCAGCATTTT. The whole variable domain, remainder taken from reference TRBV3-1 and TRBJ1-5, is DTAVSQTPKYLVTQMGNDKSIKCEQNLGHDTMYWYKQDSKKFLKIMFSYNNKELIINETVPNRFSPKSPDKAHLNLHINSLELGDSAVYFCASSQGHGERPQHFGDGTRLSIL.

This clonotype was found many times. The CDR3 coding sequence is TGTGCCAGCGCCCCCGAAGGACCACTTGGCTGGAACACTGAAGCTTTCTTT. It translates to CASAPEGPLGWNTEAFF. The chain uses TRBV6-4 and TRBJ1-1; D unresolved. The CDR3 is 17 amino acids. Germline V gives CDR1 MRHNA, CDR2 SNTAGT. V gave up 8 bases and J gave up 1 base, with 23 bases separating them.

This clonotype was seen repeatedly, ten times or more. This chain's CDR3 is CASSAGENTEAFF. The DNA of the CDR3 is TGTGCCAGCAGTGCCGGAGAGAACACTGAAGCTTTCTTT. The chain has TRBV6-1 and TRBJ1-1; D unclear. The CDR3 runs 13 residues. The germline V gene encodes CDR1 MNHNS and CDR2 SASEGT. The V gene lost 4 bases and the J gene lost 1 base, with 7 bases spanning the gap.

This clonotype was counted many times. The V and J genes are TRBV11-2 and TRBJ2-7; possible D gene TRBD1, 5 bases. CDR1 and CDR2 (germline): SGHAT, FQNNGV. The CDR3 totals 14 residues. Between the trimmed V and J ends, which lost 3 bases and 6 bases, there was a span of 15 bases. The CDR3 reads CASSLSFAGLEQYF. The CDR3, as DNA: TGTGCCAGCAGCTTGAGCTTCGCAGGGCTCGAGCAGTACTTC.

V gene TRBV5-1 combines with J gene TRBJ2-7, with 7 bases aligning to TRBD2. V shed 7 bases and J 4 bases; nucleotides not matched to a gene: 11. The germline gives CDR1 SGHRS, CDR2 YFSETQ. The CDR3 is made up of 14 amino acids. The CDR3 sequence is CASAIGTTKYEQYF. The CDR3 coding sequence is TGCGCCAGCGCCATCGGGACTACTAAATACGAGCAGTACTTC.

This clonotype appeared a few times. V gene TRBV11-2 combines with J gene TRBJ2-1, with D unresolved. Germline CDR1 reads SGHAT; CDR2 reads FQNNGV. V lost 1 base to trimming and J lost 2 bases, with 9 bases between them. The CDR3 has 15 amino acids. In nucleotides, the CDR3 is TGTGCCAGCAGCTTAGGGACCACCGCCTACAATGAGCAGTTCTTC. Its translation: CASSLGTTAYNEQFF.

Ten or more counts support this clonotype. The rearrangement joins TRBV15 to TRBJ2-2; possibly TRBD2 for D (5 bases). The CDR3 length is 17 residues. CDR1 is LNHNV and CDR2 is YYDKDF in the germline V gene (reference sequence). The germline V and J ends were trimmed by 1 base and 2 bases, with 14 bases remaining between them. The DNA for the CDR3 is TGTGCCACCAGCAGAGCATTAACTAGTACCAACACCGGGGAGCTGTTTTTT. It translates to CATSRALTSTNTGELFF.

The rearrangement joins TRBV20-1 to TRBJ1-3; D gene ambiguous. Deletions cut 0 bases from V and 0 bases from J, with 9 bases between. Germline-derived CDR1 and CDR2 are DFQATT and SNEGSKA (reference sequence). The CDR3 loop spans 15 amino acids. In nucleotides, the CDR3 is TGCAGTGCTAGAGAAGGAGGAAGCTCTGGAAACACCATATATTTT. As protein: CSAREGGSSGNTIYF.

This clonotype came up a few times. Here the CDR3 reads CSASGGQYEQYF. The CDR3 nucleotides read TGCAGTGCTAGCGGGGGCCAGTACGAGCAGTACTTC. The V call is TRBV20-1, the J call TRBJ2-7, with D tentatively TRBD1 or TRBD2 (6 bases each). The V end was cut by 3 bases, the J end by 4 bases, with 10 bases between. Germline loops: CDR1 DFQATT, CDR2 SNEGSKA (reference sequence). The length of the CDR3 is 12 residues.

This clonotype was recorded many times. J is TRBJ2-7 and V is TRBV5-1, with D perhaps TRBD2 (5 bases). The CDR3 consists of 14 residues. Per germline, CDR1 SGHRS and CDR2 YFSETQ. Trimming stripped 0 bases from V and 2 bases from J, with 9 bases between. CDR3: CASSLVDYTYEQYF. CDR3 bases: TGCGCCAGCAGCTTGGTCGACTATACCTACGAGCAGTACTTC.

This clonotype was seen many times. This chain uses TRBV4-1 with TRBJ1-1; no firm D call. Between the trimmed V and J ends, which lost 5 bases and 4 bases, there was a span of 11 bases. Germline-derived CDR1 and CDR2 are MGHRA and YSYEKL. This CDR3 has 13 residues. The CDR3 sequence: CASSSPTVTEAFF. CDR3 bases: TGCGCCAGCAGCTCTCCGACGGTCACTGAAGCTTTCTTT.

The V gene is TRBV20-1, the J gene TRBJ1-5; possible D gene TRBD1, 5 bases. V was cut by 6 bases and J by 4 bases, with 10 bases left in between. This CDR3 has 12 residues. CDR1 is DFQATT and CDR2 is SNEGSKA in the germline V gene (reference sequence). CDR3 region: CSAGTVNQPQHF. In DNA, the CDR3 is TGCAGTGCCGGGACGGTGAATCAGCCCCAGCATTTT.

This clonotype was observed many times. The chain employs TRBV6-1 and TRBJ1-5; 7 bases map to TRBD1. Germline lookup yields CDR1 MNHNS and CDR2 SASEGT. This CDR3 comprises 12 residues. V gave up 8 bases and J gave up 9 bases; unmatched junction bases: 7. The CDR3 DNA sequence: TGTGCCAGCGCCGAGGGGGCGCGGCCCCAGCATTTT. This encodes CASAEGARPQHF.

This clonotype was seen at least ten times. The rearrangement uses TRBV19 and TRBJ1-2; D unclear. Germline assignment: CDR1 LNHDA and CDR2 SQIVND (reference sequence). This CDR3 contains 13 residues. The V end was cut by 2 bases, the J end by 9 bases, with 13 bases between. The CDR3 sequence: CASSILSDGSYTF. Here the CDR3 DNA reads TGTGCCAGTAGTATACTCTCAGACGGCAGCTACACCTTC. The variable domain in full, completed from reference TRBV19 and TRBJ1-2, reads DGGITQSPKYLFRKEGQNVTLSCEQNLNHDAMYWYRQDPGQGLRLIYYSQIVNDFQKGDIAEGYSVSREKKESFPLTVTSAQKNPTAFYLCASSILSDGSYTFGSGTRLTVV.

This clonotype was seen at least ten times. This chain joins TRBV12-3 or TRBV12-4 and TRBJ1-1; no reliable D call. The CDR3 loop spans 11 amino acids. V was pared by 2 bases and J by 11 bases, with 9 bases between. The CDR3 DNA reads TGTGCCAGCAGTTTATCTGGCCATGCTTTCTTT. It codes for CASSLSGHAFF.

In the case of this clonotype: A clone one base away is much larger, so this may be a read error. The chain combines TRBV11-2 with TRBJ2-5, with a weak D call TRBD2 (6 bases). Germline CDR1 reads SGHAT; CDR2 reads FQNNGV. The CDR3 covers 13 residues. The CDR3 sequence is CASTHWGEETKYF. In nucleotides, the CDR3 is TGTGCCAGCACCCACTGGGGGGAAGAGACCAAGTACTTC.

This clonotype was observed at least ten times. V gene TRBV19 combines with J gene TRBJ1-2, with a possible D match to TRBD1 (6 bases). The germline V gene has CDR1 LNHDA and CDR2 SQIVND (reference sequence). The V end was cut by 6 bases, the J end by 4 bases, with 12 bases between. The CDR3 length is 13 residues. CDR3 in DNA: TGTGCCAGTAGATCCGACAGGACCTATGGCTACACCTTC. Amino acids: CASRSDRTYGYTF.

This clonotype is judged medium-sized (0.01 to 0.1%). The J gene is TRBJ2-7, the V gene TRBV7-6; a possible D gene is TRBD2 (6 bases). CDR1 SGHVS and CDR2 FNYEAQ come from the germline V gene. Trimming took off 5 bases at V and 9 bases at J, with 11 bases between the two ends. The CDR3 runs to 11 residues. CDR3 coding DNA: TGTGCCAGCAGCACGGGACTTCGGCAGTACTTC. The encoded protein is CASSTGLRQYF.

This clonotype came up many times. The chain joins TRBV11-2 to TRBJ1-1; the match to TRBD1 covers 9 bases. The length of the CDR3 is 16 residues. CDR1 is SGHAT and CDR2 is FQNNGV in the germline V gene. Losses at the gene ends were 1 base for V and 4 bases for J; bases not matched to a gene: 7. CDR3 nucleotide sequence: TGTGCCAGCAGCTTAGTACAGGGGGCGCGTGGCACTGAAGCTTTCTTT. It specifies CASSLVQGARGTEAFF.

This clonotype showed up many times. The chain combines TRBV12-3 or TRBV12-4 with TRBJ1-2; 9 bases agree with TRBD1. This CDR3 region has 15 residues. Trimming cost V 8 bases and J 4 bases; bases outside gene matches: 11. CDR3 amino acids: CASGITGGASYGYTF. CDR3 nucleotide sequence: TGTGCCAGCGGAATAACAGGGGGCGCCTCCTATGGCTACACCTTC.